This T cell receptor beta chain was identified during a study of monozygotic twins with inflammatory bowel disease. It was around 3,500 ng of total RNA that each TCR library used. UMIs with a 6-nucleotide sample barcode were added by template switching. TCRdb reprocessed the 5' RACE reads and keeps a single row for each CDR3 protein, giving no DNA. This repertoire includes under 200,000 distinct CDR3 sequences. Per germline, CDR1 SGHRS and CDR2 YFSETQ. This CDR3 region has 15 residues. Sample: blood. The clonotype was recovered from a human donor with ulcerative colitis or Crohn's disease, or a healthy co-twin of an affected twin (not recorded which). The chain uses TRBV5-1 and TRBJ2-1; the TCRdb D gene call, TRBD1, has no DNA to confirm it. This CDR3 is CASSLGAGSGSRQFF.